This T cell receptor (beta chain) was sequenced for a study of T cell repertoires in cytomegalovirus infection. One entry per CDR3 protein results from TCRdb running MiXCR on the reads. The sample shows about 770,000 distinct CDR3 sequences, about 28% of them seen only once. Study outcomes and limitations: There were HLA-C-restricted CMV-specific TCR beta clonotypes dominating the ex vivo response. Cumulative frequency (of public TCR beta family members) identified carriers of CMV plus the relevant HLA.

Trimming removed 0 bases from V and 10 bases from J, with 10 bases in between. In germline, CDR1 is SGHVS, CDR2 FNYEAQ. The length of the CDR3 is 13 residues. There are many counts of this clonotype. Its antigen is unknown. Source: cultured CD8+ T cells from PBMCs, taken from culture after CMV antigen stimulation. The TCR sequence derives from a human donor in good health (CMV status not recorded). Some clones in this sample may be carry-over from other donors' samples. This chain joins TRBV7-6 and TRBJ2-1; a possible D gene is TRBD1 (6 bases). CDR3 region: CASSLALGTEQFF. The CDR3 DNA reads TGTGCCAGCAGCTTAGCATTGGGGACAGAGCAGTTCTTC.